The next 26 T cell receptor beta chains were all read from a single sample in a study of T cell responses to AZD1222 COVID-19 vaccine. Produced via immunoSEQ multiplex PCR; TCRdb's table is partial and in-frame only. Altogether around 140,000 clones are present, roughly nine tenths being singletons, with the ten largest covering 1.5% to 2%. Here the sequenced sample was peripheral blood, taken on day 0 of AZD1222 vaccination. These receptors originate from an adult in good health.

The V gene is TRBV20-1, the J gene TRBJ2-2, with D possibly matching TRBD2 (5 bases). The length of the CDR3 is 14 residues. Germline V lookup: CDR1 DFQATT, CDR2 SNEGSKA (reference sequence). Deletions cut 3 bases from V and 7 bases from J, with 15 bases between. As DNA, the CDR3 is TGCAGTGCTAGTAGCTACCGACGGGGCGGGGAGCTGTTTTTT. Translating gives CSASSYRRGGELFF.

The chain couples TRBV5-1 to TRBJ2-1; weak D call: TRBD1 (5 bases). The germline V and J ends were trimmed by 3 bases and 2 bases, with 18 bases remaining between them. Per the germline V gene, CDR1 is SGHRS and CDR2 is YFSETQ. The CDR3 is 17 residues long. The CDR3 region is CASSSKWTPDTYNEQFF. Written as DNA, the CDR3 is TGCGCCAGCAGCTCCAAATGGACACCCGACACCTACAATGAGCAGTTCTTC. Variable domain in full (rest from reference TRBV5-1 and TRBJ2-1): KAGVTQTPRYLIKTRGQQVTLSCSPISGHRSVSWYQQTPGQGLQFLFEYFSETQRNKGNFPGRFSGRQFSNSRSEMNVSTLELGDSALYLCASSSKWTPDTYNEQFFGPGTRLTVL.

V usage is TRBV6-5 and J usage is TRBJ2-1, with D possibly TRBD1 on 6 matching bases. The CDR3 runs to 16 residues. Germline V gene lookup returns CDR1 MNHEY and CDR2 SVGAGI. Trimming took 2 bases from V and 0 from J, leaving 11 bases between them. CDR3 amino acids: CASSYATGSSYNEQFF. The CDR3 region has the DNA TGTGCCAGCAGTTACGCCACAGGGAGCTCCTACAATGAGCAGTTCTTC.

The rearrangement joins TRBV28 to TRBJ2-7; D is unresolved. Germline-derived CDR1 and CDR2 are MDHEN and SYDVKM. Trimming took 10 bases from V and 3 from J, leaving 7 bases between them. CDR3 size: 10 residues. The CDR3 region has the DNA TGTGCCACCCAGTTCTACGAGCAGTACTTC. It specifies CATQFYEQYF.

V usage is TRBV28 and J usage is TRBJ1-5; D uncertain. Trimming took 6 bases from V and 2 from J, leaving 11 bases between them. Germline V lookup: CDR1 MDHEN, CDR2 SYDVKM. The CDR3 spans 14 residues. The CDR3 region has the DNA TGTGCCAGCAGCTCCTTCCCGGGCAATCAGCCCCAGCATTTT. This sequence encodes CASSSFPGNQPQHF.

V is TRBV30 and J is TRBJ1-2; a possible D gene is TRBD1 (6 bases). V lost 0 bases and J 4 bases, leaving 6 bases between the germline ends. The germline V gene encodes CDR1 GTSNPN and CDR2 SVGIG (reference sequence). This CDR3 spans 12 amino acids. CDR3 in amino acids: CAWSVQGYGYTF. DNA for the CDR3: TGTGCCTGGAGTGTACAGGGCTATGGCTACACCTTC.

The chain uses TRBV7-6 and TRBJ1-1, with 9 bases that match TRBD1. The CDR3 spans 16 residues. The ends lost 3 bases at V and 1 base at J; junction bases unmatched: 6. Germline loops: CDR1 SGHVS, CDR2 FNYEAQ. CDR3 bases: TGTGCCAGCAGCTTCCAGGGACAGGGAGGGAACACTGAAGCTTTCTTT. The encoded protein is CASSFQGQGGNTEAFF.

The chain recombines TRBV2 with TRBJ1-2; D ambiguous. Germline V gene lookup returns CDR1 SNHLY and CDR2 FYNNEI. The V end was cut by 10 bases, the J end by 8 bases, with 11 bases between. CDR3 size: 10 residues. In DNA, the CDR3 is TGTGCCATCCGAGTAGTGGGCTACACCTTC. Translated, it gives CAIRVVGYTF.

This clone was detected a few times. CDR3 in DNA: TGCGCCAGCAGCCAAAATGTAGGGGGTAATGAAAAACTGTTTTTT. This encodes CASSQNVGGNEKLFF. The chain is built from TRBV4-3 and TRBJ1-4, with D perhaps TRBD1 (6 bases). From germline, CDR1 is LGHNA and CDR2 YSLEER. Trimming left V 2 bases short and J 4 bases short, with 11 bases between. The CDR3 extends over 15 amino acids.

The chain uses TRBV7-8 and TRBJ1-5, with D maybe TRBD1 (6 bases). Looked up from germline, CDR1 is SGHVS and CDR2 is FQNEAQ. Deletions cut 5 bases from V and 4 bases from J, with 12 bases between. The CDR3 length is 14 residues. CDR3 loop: CASSAFTGNQPQHF. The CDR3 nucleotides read TGTGCCAGCAGCGCCTTTACAGGGAATCAGCCCCAGCATTTT.

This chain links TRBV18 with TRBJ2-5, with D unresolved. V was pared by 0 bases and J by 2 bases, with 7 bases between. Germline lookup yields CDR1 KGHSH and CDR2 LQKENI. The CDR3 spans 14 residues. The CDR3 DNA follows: TGTGCCAGCTCACCACCGAGCACTCAAGAGACCCAGTACTTC. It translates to CASSPPSTQETQYF.

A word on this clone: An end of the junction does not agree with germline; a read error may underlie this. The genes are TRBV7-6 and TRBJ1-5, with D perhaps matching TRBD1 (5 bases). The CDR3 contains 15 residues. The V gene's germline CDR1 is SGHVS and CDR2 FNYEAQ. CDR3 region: CASSLGGGSNQPQHF. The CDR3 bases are TGTGCCAGCAGCTTAGGGGGGGGAAGCAACCAGCCCCAGCATTTT.

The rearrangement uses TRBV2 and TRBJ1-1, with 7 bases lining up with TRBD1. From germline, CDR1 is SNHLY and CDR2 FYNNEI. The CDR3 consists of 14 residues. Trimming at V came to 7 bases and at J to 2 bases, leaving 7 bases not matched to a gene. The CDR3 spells CASTTDRANTEAFF. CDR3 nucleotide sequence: TGTGCCAGCACTACAGACAGGGCCAACACTGAAGCTTTCTTT.

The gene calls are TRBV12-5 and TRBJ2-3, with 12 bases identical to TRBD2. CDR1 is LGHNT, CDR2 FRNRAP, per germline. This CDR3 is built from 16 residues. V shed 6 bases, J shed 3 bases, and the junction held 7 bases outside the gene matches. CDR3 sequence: CASGLNLAGGTDTQYF. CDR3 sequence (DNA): TGTGCTAGTGGACTGAACCTAGCGGGAGGGACAGATACGCAGTATTTT.

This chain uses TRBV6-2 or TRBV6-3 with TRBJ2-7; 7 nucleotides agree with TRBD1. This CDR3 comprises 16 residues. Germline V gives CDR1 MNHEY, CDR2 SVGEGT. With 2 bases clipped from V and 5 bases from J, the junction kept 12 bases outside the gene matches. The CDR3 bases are TGTGCCAGCAGTTACGACAGGGTACCGAAGGACAACGAGCAGTACTTC. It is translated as CASSYDRVPKDNEQYF.

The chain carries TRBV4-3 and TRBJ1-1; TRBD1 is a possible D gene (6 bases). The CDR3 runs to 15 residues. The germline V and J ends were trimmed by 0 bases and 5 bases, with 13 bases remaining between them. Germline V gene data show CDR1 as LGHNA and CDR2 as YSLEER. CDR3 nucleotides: TGCGCCAGCAGCCAAGAGCCCGGGGGCCGAACTGAAGCTTTCTTT. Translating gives CASSQEPGGRTEAFF.

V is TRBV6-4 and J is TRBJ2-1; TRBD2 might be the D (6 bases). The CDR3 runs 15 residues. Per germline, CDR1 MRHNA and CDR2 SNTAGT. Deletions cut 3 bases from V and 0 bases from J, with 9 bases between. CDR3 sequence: CASSDDGGSYNEQFF. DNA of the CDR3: TGTGCCAGCAGTGATGACGGGGGCTCCTACAATGAGCAGTTCTTC.

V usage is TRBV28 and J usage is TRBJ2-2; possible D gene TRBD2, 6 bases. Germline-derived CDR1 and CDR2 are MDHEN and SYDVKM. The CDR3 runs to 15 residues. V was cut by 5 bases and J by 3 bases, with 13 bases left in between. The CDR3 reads CASSTPGLHTGELFF. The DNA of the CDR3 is TGTGCCAGCAGTACCCCGGGACTCCACACCGGGGAGCTGTTTTTT.

This CDR3 reads CASSQEGQSTDTQYF. The DNA of the CDR3 is TGCGCCAGCAGCCAAGAAGGGCAGAGCACAGATACGCAGTATTTT. The rearrangement links TRBV4-1 to TRBJ2-3; D is ambiguous. Per germline, CDR1 MGHRA and CDR2 YSYEKL. V lost 0 bases, J lost 0 bases, and 7 bases lay in between. The CDR3 sequence is 15 residues long.

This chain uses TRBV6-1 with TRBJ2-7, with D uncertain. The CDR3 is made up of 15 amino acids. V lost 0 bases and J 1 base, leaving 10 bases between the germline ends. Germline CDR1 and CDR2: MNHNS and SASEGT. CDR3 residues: CASSEALGRSYEQYF. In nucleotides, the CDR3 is TGTGCCAGCAGTGAAGCCCTCGGACGGTCCTACGAGCAGTACTTC.

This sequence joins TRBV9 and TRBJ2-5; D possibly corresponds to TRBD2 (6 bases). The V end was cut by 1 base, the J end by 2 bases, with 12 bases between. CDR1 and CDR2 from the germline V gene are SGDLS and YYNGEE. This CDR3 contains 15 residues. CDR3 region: CASSVLDGGQETQYF. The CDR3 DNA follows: TGTGCCAGCAGCGTACTCGACGGGGGTCAAGAGACCCAGTACTTC. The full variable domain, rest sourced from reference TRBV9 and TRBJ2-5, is DSGVTQTPKHLITATGQRVTLRCSPRSGDLSVYWYQQSLDQGLQFLIQYYNGEERAKGNILERFSAQQFPDLHSELNLSSLELGDSALYFCASSVLDGGQETQYFGPGTRLLVL.

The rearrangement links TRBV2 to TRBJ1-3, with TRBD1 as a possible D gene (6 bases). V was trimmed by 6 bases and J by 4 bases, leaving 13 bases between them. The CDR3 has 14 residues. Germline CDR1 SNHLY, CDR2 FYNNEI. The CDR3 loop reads CASSPGAGGNTIYF. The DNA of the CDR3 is TGTGCCAGCAGCCCGGGGGCTGGAGGAAACACCATATATTTT.

As DNA, the CDR3 is TGTGCCAGCAGTTTAAGGGATAGCAATCAGCCCCAGCATTTT. Translation: CASSLRDSNQPQHF. The rearrangement links TRBV27 to TRBJ1-5; no clear D gene. V was shortened by 2 bases and J by 0 bases, with 5 bases between the two germline ends. Germline assignment: CDR1 MNHEY and CDR2 SMNVEV (reference sequence). The CDR3 extends over 14 amino acids.

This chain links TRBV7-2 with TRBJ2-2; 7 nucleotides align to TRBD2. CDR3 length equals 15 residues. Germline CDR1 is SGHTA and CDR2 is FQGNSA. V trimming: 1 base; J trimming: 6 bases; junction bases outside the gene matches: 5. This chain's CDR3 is CASSLGTSRSGELFF. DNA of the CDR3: TGTGCCAGCAGCTTAGGGACTAGTAGGTCCGGGGAGCTGTTTTTT.

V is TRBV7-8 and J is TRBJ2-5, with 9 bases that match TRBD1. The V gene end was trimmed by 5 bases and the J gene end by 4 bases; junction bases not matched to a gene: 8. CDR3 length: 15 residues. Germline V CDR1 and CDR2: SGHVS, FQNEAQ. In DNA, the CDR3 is TGTGCCAGCAGCCCGGGGACAGGGTGGCTAGAGACCCAGTACTTC. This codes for CASSPGTGWLETQYF.

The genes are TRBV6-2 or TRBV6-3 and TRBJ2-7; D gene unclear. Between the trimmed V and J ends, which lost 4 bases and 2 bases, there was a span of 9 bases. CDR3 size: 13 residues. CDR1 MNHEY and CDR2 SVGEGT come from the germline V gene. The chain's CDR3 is CASSWMSPYEQYF. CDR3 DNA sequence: TGTGCCAGCAGTTGGATGTCTCCCTACGAGCAGTACTTC.